The rows below give T cell receptor beta chains drawn from one sample of a study of siplizumab effects on memory and regulatory T cells. The repertoire was sequenced with immunoSEQ multiplex PCR; TCRdb's copy has only in-frame clones and lacks some. The table records more than 85,000 clones, more than 85% of them present only once. The sequencing input was CD4+ T cells sorted from blood. The receptors shown here come from a human donor in good health. Some clones in this sample may be carry-over from other donors' samples. Each CDR3 is given with its conserved first and last residue. The D gene is left open where the match is weak. A clone size is listed for some rows: how often the clone was seen (once, few, many), or a class if it is expanded.

V: TRBV7-2; size: once; D: NA; J: TRBJ2-6; CDR3: CASSLASGANVLTF; DNA: TGTGCCAGCAGCTTGGCCTCTGGGGCCAACGTCCTGACTTTC
V: TRBV7-9; size: NA; D: TRBD2; J: TRBJ2-7; CDR3: CASSFKAGGLYEQYF; DNA: TGTGCCAGCAGCTTTAAAGCGGGAGGCCTCTACGAGCAGTACTTC
V: TRBV5-1; size: NA; D: TRBD2; J: TRBJ2-3; CDR3: CASSPPSGTSGRASTDTQYF; DNA: TGCGCCAGCAGCCCGCCCTCCGGGACTAGCGGGAGGGCCAGCACAGATACGCAGTATTTT
V: TRBV7-2; size: NA; D: NA; J: TRBJ2-7; CDR3: CASSRDRTEQYF; DNA: TGTGCCAGCAGCCGAGATAGAACCGAGCAGTACTTC
V: TRBV6-7; size: NA; D: NA; J: TRBJ2-7; CDR3: CASSYGPSESKGQYF; DNA: TGTGCCAGCAGTTACGGGCCTTCCGAATCCAAGGGGCAGTACTTC
V: TRBV2; size: few; D: TRBD1; J: TRBJ1-3; CDR3: CASGQGSGGENTIYF; DNA: TGTGCCAGCGGACAGGGGTCGGGAGGGGAAAACACCATATATTTT
V: TRBV4-2; size: once; D: TRBD2; J: TRBJ2-1; CDR3: CASSQASGSYEQFF; DNA: TGTGCCAGCAGCCAAGCTAGCGGGAGCTATGAGCAGTTCTTC
V: TRBV4-2; size: NA; D: TRBD2; J: TRBJ2-7; CDR3: CASSQDLAGGREQYF; DNA: TGTGCCAGCAGCCAAGATCTAGCGGGAGGGCGCGAGCAGTACTTC
V: TRBV7-8; size: NA; D: TRBD2; J: TRBJ2-7; CDR3: CASSGTSGTLTYEQYF; DNA: TGTGCCAGCAGCGGGACTAGCGGGACCCTCACTTACGAGCAGTACTTC
V: TRBV7-2; size: NA; D: NA; J: TRBJ2-3; CDR3: CASSLDVGTQYF; DNA: TGTGCCAGCAGCTTAGACGTGGGTACGCAGTATTTT
V: TRBV19; size: NA; D: TRBD1; J: TRBJ2-3; CDR3: CASSADRDSTDTQYF; DNA: TGTGCCAGTAGTGCGGACAGGGACAGCACAGATACGCAGTATTTT
V: TRBV29-1; size: NA; D: NA; J: TRBJ2-7; CDR3: CSVVRAAGPLSYEQYF; DNA: TGCAGCGTTGTCCGTGCTGCGGGCCCTCTCTCCTACGAGCAGTACTTC
V: TRBV5-1; size: NA; D: NA; J: TRBJ1-3; CDR3: CASSSRGLDGNTIYF; DNA: TGCGCCAGCAGCTCCCGGGGCCTTGACGGAAACACCATATATTTT
V: TRBV5-1; size: NA; D: TRBD2; J: TRBJ2-1; CDR3: CASSAGGGSSYNEQFF; DNA: TGCGCCAGCAGCGCGGGGGGCGGGAGCTCCTACAATGAGCAGTTCTTC